One T cell receptor (beta chain) is described in this entry. Its antigen is still unknown. The V gene end was trimmed by 1 base and the J gene end by 7 bases; junction bases not matched to a gene: 5. Germline loops: CDR1 SGHVS, CDR2 FQNEAQ. The CDR3 runs to 14 residues. These data belong to a study of T cell repertoires in cytomegalovirus infection. On the study more broadly: In the study, CMV epitopes included recently identified HLA-C-restricted and well-studied HLA-B-restricted ones. Evidence of both CMV infection and a matching HLA type came from public TCR beta signatures. Broader study findings: HLA-C-restricted CMV-specific TCR beta clonotypes prevailed in the ex vivo response. Totalled public TCR beta family frequency picked out people who carried CMV plus the relevant HLA.

MiXCR, run by TCRdb on the reads, gives a single entry per CDR3 protein. The data hold about 51,000 distinct CDR3 sequences, with 15% to 25% observed a single time. The sequencing used CD8+ T cells from cultured PBMCs, collected from culture after CMV antigen stimulation. The sequence was obtained from a human donor in good health (CMV status not recorded). Some clones in this sample may be carry-over from other donors' samples. The rearrangement links TRBV7-8 to TRBJ1-2; 8 bases map to TRBD1. The CDR3 is CASSLGTGSSGYTF. In DNA, the CDR3 is TGTGCCAGCAGCTTAGGGACAGGGTCTTCTGGCTACACCTTC.